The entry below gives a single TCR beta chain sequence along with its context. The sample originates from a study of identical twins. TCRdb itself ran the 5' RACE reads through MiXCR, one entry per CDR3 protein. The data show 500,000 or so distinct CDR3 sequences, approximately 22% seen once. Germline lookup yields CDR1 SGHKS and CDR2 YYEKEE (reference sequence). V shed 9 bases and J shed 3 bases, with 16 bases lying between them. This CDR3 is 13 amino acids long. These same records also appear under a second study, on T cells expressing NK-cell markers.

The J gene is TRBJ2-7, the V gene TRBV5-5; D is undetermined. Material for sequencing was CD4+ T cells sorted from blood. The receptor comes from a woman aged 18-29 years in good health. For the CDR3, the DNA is TGTGCCATCGGCTCCGGGCGCCGCTACGAGCAGTACTTC. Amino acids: CAIGSGRRYEQYF.